One and the same sample provided the 27 T cell receptor beta chains below, sequenced in a study of blood T cell repertoires in COVID-19. Produced via immunoSEQ multiplex PCR; TCRdb's table is partial and in-frame only. The sample has about half a million clones; 70% to 90% are singletons. The specimen sequenced was peripheral blood. The receptors originated from a human donor in a cohort sampled during active COVID-19.

J is TRBJ1-1 and V is TRBV29-1; D might be TRBD1 (5 bases). The CDR3 spans 14 residues. V lost 4 bases, J lost 2 bases, and 14 bases lay in between. Germline loops: CDR1 SQVTM, CDR2 ANQGSEA. The CDR3 coding sequence is TGCAGCGTTGTACCGGGGGAGTTCAACACTGAAGCTTTCTTT. Protein sequence: CSVVPGEFNTEAFF.

The chain is built from TRBV29-1 and TRBJ2-7; no reliable D call. The CDR3 runs 14 residues. V lost 3 bases, J lost 4 bases, and 16 bases lay in between. Germline CDR1 is SQVTM and CDR2 is ANQGSEA. The CDR3 loop reads CSVDRVGALYEQYF. As DNA, the CDR3 is TGCAGCGTTGATCGGGTCGGCGCGCTTTACGAGCAGTACTTC.

The V gene is TRBV27, the J gene TRBJ2-7; 7 nucleotides line up with TRBD2. From germline, CDR1 is MNHEY and CDR2 SMNVEV (reference sequence). CDR3 length: 14 amino acids. V lost 2 bases and J lost 6; bases outside the gene matches: 7. CDR3 bases: TGTGCCAGCAGTTTAAGCGGGGAGATTAGCGAGCAGTACTTC. Its protein product is CASSLSGEISEQYF.

This clone was recorded only once. The V and J genes are TRBV6-1 and TRBJ1-1; the D gene is possibly TRBD1 (6 bases). This CDR3 comprises 16 residues. CDR1 is MNHNS and CDR2 is SASEGT in the germline V gene. V was clipped by 6 bases and J by 3 bases, with 20 bases between them. The CDR3 spells CASRETGTIQDTEAFF. CDR3 in DNA: TGTGCCAGCAGAGAAACCGGGACAATCCAGGACACTGAAGCTTTCTTT.

Concerning this clone: The same CDR3 also results from other DNA sequences found in this sample. The chain joins TRBV7-3 to TRBJ1-1, with D unclear. The CDR3 contains 13 residues. Deletions cut 2 bases from V and 1 base from J, with 5 bases between. Germline V gene lookup returns CDR1 SGHTA and CDR2 FQGTGA. The CDR3 DNA sequence: TGTGCCAGCAGCTTAGGGCAGAACACTGAAGCTTTCTTT. Amino acid sequence: CASSLGQNTEAFF. The whole variable domain, filled in from reference TRBV7-3 and TRBJ1-1, reads GAGVSQTPSNKVTEKGKYVELRCDPISGHTALYWYRQSLGQGPEFLIYFQGTGAADDSGLPNDRFFAVRPEGSVSTLKIQRTERGDSAVYLCASSLGQNTEAFFGQGTRLTVV.

Here the CDR3 DNA reads TGTGCCAGCAGCCTCACAGGGACCCCCTACTTC. This translates into CASSLTGTPYF. The rearrangement uses TRBV14 and TRBJ2-7, with D perhaps matching TRBD1 (6 bases). The length of the CDR3 is 11 residues. The V gene lost 4 bases and the J gene lost 13 bases, with 14 bases spanning the gap. Per the germline V gene, CDR1 is SGHDN and CDR2 is FVKESK.

The rearrangement links TRBV6-1 to TRBJ1-4; TRBD1 aligns across 7 bases. Germline V gene data show CDR1 as MNHNS and CDR2 as SASEGT. V gave up 1 base and J gave up 8 bases; unmatched junction bases: 22. The CDR3 length is 20 residues. The CDR3 here is CASSEGSRQGRWFVGEKLFF. CDR3 coding DNA: TGTGCCAGCAGTGAAGGGAGCCGACAGGGACGATGGTTCGTCGGCGAAAAACTGTTTTTT.

The V gene is TRBV2, the J gene TRBJ1-2, with 7 bases aligning to TRBD1. The CDR3 has 16 amino acids. Germline trimming cut 5 bases from V and 6 bases from J; bases unmatched to any gene: 15. Germline V gives CDR1 SNHLY, CDR2 FYNNEI. Here the CDR3 DNA reads TGTGCCAGCAGTCAGTTCGGGACAGTCGACCCCGATGGCTACACCTTC. It specifies CASSQFGTVDPDGYTF.

The V and J genes are TRBV5-1 and TRBJ2-1, with 14 bases aligning to TRBD2. CDR1 SGHRS and CDR2 YFSETQ come from the germline V gene. This CDR3 has 16 residues. After removal of 4 bases from V and 8 bases from J, the junction contained 8 bases not matched to a gene. In DNA form, the CDR3 reads TGCGCCAGCAGCCTGGGGGGACTAGCGGGAGTGGATGAGCAGTTCTTC. Its translation: CASSLGGLAGVDEQFF. Drawing the rest from reference TRBV5-1 and TRBJ2-1, the complete variable domain is KAGVTQTPRYLIKTRGQQVTLSCSPISGHRSVSWYQQTPGQGLQFLFEYFSETQRNKGNFPGRFSGRQFSNSRSEMNVSTLELGDSALYLCASSLGGLAGVDEQFFGPGTRLTVL.

The V gene is TRBV6-2 or TRBV6-3, the J gene TRBJ2-1, with unresolved D. The CDR3 contains 13 residues. Germline CDR1 MNHEY, CDR2 SVGEGT. Trimming cost V 2 bases and J 1 base, with 3 bases left between them. CDR3: CASSYTSYNEQFF. CDR3 nucleotides: TGTGCCAGCAGTTACACATCCTACAATGAGCAGTTCTTC.

The V gene is TRBV7-2, the J gene TRBJ2-7; possible D gene TRBD1, 6 bases. CDR3 length: 15 residues. In germline, CDR1 is SGHTA, CDR2 FQGNSA. The V and J ends lost 3 bases and 2 bases respectively, with 14 bases between them. DNA for the CDR3: TGTGCCAGCAGCTTCGAACAGGGTGGAGCCTACGAGCAGTACTTC. This gives the protein CASSFEQGGAYEQYF.

This chain links TRBV3-1 (or the pseudogene TRBV3-2) with TRBJ1-3; perhaps TRBD1 as D (5 bases). This CDR3 is built from 16 residues. Germline assignment: CDR1 LGHDT and CDR2 YNNKEL (reference sequence). Between the trimmed V and J ends, which lost 0 bases and 2 bases, there was a span of 11 bases. The CDR3: CASSQDRVGPGNTIYF. Here the CDR3 DNA reads TGTGCCAGCAGCCAAGACAGGGTCGGGCCTGGAAACACCATATATTTT.

The chain is built from TRBV5-1 and TRBJ2-7; either TRBD1 or TRBD2 may supply D (5 bases each). The ends were cut back, 4 bases at V and 3 bases at J, with 11 bases in the middle. Germline CDR1 is SGHRS and CDR2 is YFSETQ. The CDR3 spans 13 residues. CDR3 coding DNA: TGCGCCAGCAGCGTGGGGGAGCGCTACGAGCAGTACTTC. This codes for CASSVGERYEQYF. The entire variable domain, with the rest obtained from reference TRBV5-1 and TRBJ2-7, is as follows: KAGVTQTPRYLIKTRGQQVTLSCSPISGHRSVSWYQQTPGQGLQFLFEYFSETQRNKGNFPGRFSGRQFSNSRSEMNVSTLELGDSALYLCASSVGERYEQYFGPGTRLTVT.

The V call is TRBV19, the J call TRBJ1-2; 7 nucleotides align to TRBD1. Trimming at V came to 7 bases and at J to 1 base, leaving 6 bases not matched to a gene. This CDR3 is 14 amino acids long. Germline V lookup: CDR1 LNHDA, CDR2 SQIVND (reference sequence). DNA for the CDR3: TGTGCCAGTAACCCCCGGGACAGTAACTATGGCTACACCTTC. Residues: CASNPRDSNYGYTF. Based on the CDR3 plus reference TRBV19 and TRBJ1-2, the full variable domain is DGGITQSPKYLFRKEGQNVTLSCEQNLNHDAMYWYRQDPGQGLRLIYYSQIVNDFQKGDIAEGYSVSREKKESFPLTVTSAQKNPTAFYLCASNPRDSNYGYTFGSGTRLTVV.

J is TRBJ1-5 and V is TRBV27; 9 bases match TRBD1. Losses at the gene ends were 9 bases for V and 7 bases for J; bases not matched to a gene: 13. The CDR3 length is 15 residues. Germline V gene data show CDR1 as MNHEY and CDR2 as SMNVEV (reference sequence). CDR3 nucleotides: TGTGCCAGTGCGGCCGCGGGACAGGGATCCCAGCCCCAGCATTTT. Encoded protein: CASAAAGQGSQPQHF.

A word on this clone: Other nucleotide sequences from this sample produce the same CDR3. The CDR3 sequence is CASSRLAGTADTQYF. CDR3 coding DNA: TGTGCCAGTAGTAGGTTAGCGGGGACTGCAGATACGCAGTATTTT. The chain recombines TRBV19 with TRBJ2-3; 8 bases are a match to TRBD2. With V trimmed by 4 bases and J by 4 bases, 7 bases remained unmatched. The V gene's germline CDR1 is LNHDA and CDR2 SQIVND (reference sequence). This CDR3 contains 15 residues.

This rearrangement joins TRBV6-2 or TRBV6-3 to TRBJ2-1, with TRBD2 matching 14 bases. This CDR3 spans 18 amino acids. Germline CDR1 MNHEY, CDR2 SVGEGT. The V gene end was trimmed by 4 bases and the J gene end by 7 bases; junction bases not matched to a gene: 12. CDR3 bases: TGTGCCAGCAGTTTCATCGGGACTAGCGGGAGTAGGAGGAATGAGCAGTTCTTC. Translating it yields CASSFIGTSGSRRNEQFF.

The chain is built from TRBV28 and TRBJ1-1; maybe TRBD1 (6 bases). The CDR3 is made up of 11 amino acids. Trimming left V 8 bases short and J 10 bases short, with 14 bases between. Germline V gene data show CDR1 as MDHEN and CDR2 as SYDVKM. CDR3: CASPEGGAAFF. The CDR3 DNA reads as TGTGCCAGCCCCGAGGGGGGGGCAGCTTTCTTT.

In its sample, this clone was seen once. The CDR3 DNA sequence: TGTGCCAGCAGGGCGGGACAGTACAATGAGCAGTTCTTC. This codes for CASRAGQYNEQFF. The J gene is TRBJ2-1, the V gene TRBV2; TRBD1 is a possible D gene (7 bases). From germline, CDR1 is SNHLY and CDR2 FYNNEI. The ends were cut back, 6 bases at V and 4 bases at J, with 10 bases in the middle. This CDR3 has 13 amino acids.

CDR3: CASTSLGTTQYF. CDR3 bases: TGTGCCAGCACCTCCCTGGGCACGACCCAGTACTTC. The chain combines TRBV12-3 or TRBV12-4 with TRBJ2-5; unclear D gene. Trimming took off 7 bases at V and 7 bases at J, with 13 bases between the two ends. CDR3 length equals 12 residues.

This sequence joins TRBV5-1 and TRBJ1-1; D remains unclear. The CDR3 spans 16 residues. CDR1 SGHRS and CDR2 YFSETQ come from the germline V gene. Trimming removed 1 base at V and 0 bases at J, with 13 bases between. CDR3 nucleotide sequence: TGCGCCAGCAGCTTGTTGGTTGGACTGATGAACACTGAAGCTTTCTTT. Encoded protein: CASSLLVGLMNTEAFF.

The genes are TRBV19 and TRBJ1-5; 7 bases align to TRBD1. In germline, CDR1 is LNHDA, CDR2 SQIVND (reference sequence). This CDR3 has 20 amino acids. V shed 4 bases, J shed 4 bases, and the junction held 22 bases outside the gene matches. The CDR3 loop is CASSKGALWGESSKNQPQHF. In DNA form, the CDR3 reads TGTGCCAGTAGTAAGGGGGCGCTTTGGGGAGAAAGTTCTAAAAATCAGCCCCAGCATTTT.

This clone occurred a few times. CDR3 DNA: TGTGCCAGCACCCCACACATCGGACAGGGAGAAGCTTTCTTT. This translates into CASTPHIGQGEAFF. The chain carries TRBV6-2 or TRBV6-3 and TRBJ1-1, with 8 bases lining up with TRBD1. This CDR3 is built from 14 residues. Germline-derived CDR1 and CDR2 are MNHEY and SVGEGT. V lost 7 bases to trimming and J lost 8 bases; unmatched junction nucleotides: 12.

This chain links TRBV7-3 with TRBJ2-1, with D perhaps matching TRBD2 (5 bases). Germline CDR1 reads SGHTA; CDR2 reads FQGTGA. The V and J ends lost 5 bases and 4 bases respectively, with 12 bases between them. The CDR3 covers 14 residues. CDR3 residues: CASSPGERYNEQFF. The CDR3 nucleotides read TGTGCCAGCAGCCCAGGCGAGCGGTACAATGAGCAGTTCTTC.

The chain has TRBV28 and TRBJ2-2; TRBD2 is a possible D gene (5 bases). The germline gives CDR1 MDHEN, CDR2 SYDVKM. V lost 6 bases, J lost 4 bases, and 12 bases lay in between. This CDR3 is 14 amino acids long. The CDR3 DNA follows: TGTGCCAGCAGACCAGGACTGGCCACCGGGGAGCTGTTTTTT. Its protein product is CASRPGLATGELFF.

The rearrangement joins TRBV3-1 (or the pseudogene TRBV3-2) to TRBJ1-1; TRBD1 matches at 8 bases. Per the germline V gene, CDR1 is LGHDT and CDR2 is YNNKEL (reference sequence). The CDR3 extends over 15 amino acids. With V trimmed by 4 bases and J by 7 bases, 11 bases remained unmatched. In nucleotides, the CDR3 is TGTGCCAGCAGCCCCCACTGGCAGGGGGCCGGTGAAGCTTTCTTT. Encoded protein: CASSPHWQGAGEAFF.

Comment on this clone: One end of the junction varies from germline; a read error may be responsible. V usage is TRBV7-3 and J usage is TRBJ2-1, with 7 bases matching TRBD2. Germline V gene sequence: CDR1 SGHTA, CDR2 FQGTGA. The CDR3 contains 16 residues. The CDR3 coding sequence is TGTGCCAGCAGCATAACAGCGGGACCGTTCCACGATGAGCAGTTCTTC. It translates to CASSITAGPFHDEQFF.